This T cell receptor beta chain was found in a study of radiotherapy plus CTLA-4 blockade in lung cancer. Findings and limits, study-wide: Blood TCR clones of tumor origin expanded after radiotherapy plus ipilimumab.

In chemo-refractory metastatic non-small-cell lung cancer, patients got ipilimumab CTLA-4 blockade together with focal radiation. CDR1 and CDR2 from the germline V gene are LNHDA and SQIVND (reference sequence). J lost 3 bases, V lost 5 bases, and 7 bases had no gene match. The CDR3 covers 15 residues. Produced via immunoSEQ multiplex PCR; TCRdb's table is partial and in-frame only. Among over 85,000 clones, 65% to 85% were seen once, and the ten largest hold 2.5% to 3.5%. About this clone: Its specificity is not known.

The TCR was taken from a human donor with non-small cell lung cancer who had a partial response to radiotherapy plus ipilimumab. Some clones in this sample may be carry-over from other donors' samples. The source material was peripheral blood, sampled from a patient treated with radiotherapy plus ipilimumab. The V and J genes are TRBV19 and TRBJ2-1, with 7 bases matching TRBD1. The CDR3 protein is CASSRQGINYNEQFF. The CDR3, as DNA: TGTGCCAGTAGTCGACAGGGAATAAACTACAATGAGCAGTTCTTC.